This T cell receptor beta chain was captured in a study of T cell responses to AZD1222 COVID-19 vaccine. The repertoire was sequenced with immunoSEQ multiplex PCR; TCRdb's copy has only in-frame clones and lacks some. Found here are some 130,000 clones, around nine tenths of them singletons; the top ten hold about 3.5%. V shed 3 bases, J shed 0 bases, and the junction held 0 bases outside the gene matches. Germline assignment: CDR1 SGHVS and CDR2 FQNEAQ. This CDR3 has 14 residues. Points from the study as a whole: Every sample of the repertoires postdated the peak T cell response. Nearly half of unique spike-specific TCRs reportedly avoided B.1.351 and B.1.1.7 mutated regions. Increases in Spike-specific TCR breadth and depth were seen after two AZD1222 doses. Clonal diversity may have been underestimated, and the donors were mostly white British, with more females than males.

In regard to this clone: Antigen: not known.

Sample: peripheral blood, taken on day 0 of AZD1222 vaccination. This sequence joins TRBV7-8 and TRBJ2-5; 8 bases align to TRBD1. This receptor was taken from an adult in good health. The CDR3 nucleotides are TGTGCCAGCAGCTTCAGGGGGCACCAAGAGACCCAGTACTTC. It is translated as CASSFRGHQETQYF.